The 25 T cell receptor beta chains below all came from one sample that was sequenced in a study of graft-versus-host responses after intestinal transplantation. Libraries were prepared by immunoSEQ multiplex PCR; TCRdb keeps only in-frame clonotypes and omits some of them. The table has 35,000 to 50,000 clones, roughly 95% seen once. The source was PBMCs, collected more than 310 days after intestinal transplant. The receptors stem from a human patient who received an intestinal transplant, so some T cells may come from the graft donor.

V gene TRBV11-2 combines with J gene TRBJ1-1; no reliable D call. Trimming removed 6 bases at V and 2 bases at J, with 10 bases between. Germline V gene lookup returns CDR1 SGHAT and CDR2 FQNNGV. This CDR3 comprises 13 residues. The DNA of the CDR3 is TGTGCCAGCAGTCTAATTTATAACACTGAAGCTTTCTTT. This codes for CASSLIYNTEAFF.

The chain uses TRBV2 and TRBJ2-7; D is undetermined. Between the trimmed V and J ends, which lost 3 bases and 1 base, there was a span of 7 bases. The germline gives CDR1 SNHLY, CDR2 FYNNEI. The length of the CDR3 is 13 residues. The CDR3 nucleotides read TGTGCCAGCAGTGAGCAGGCTTCCTACGAGCAGTACTTC. Its protein is CASSEQASYEQYF.

This chain links TRBV19 with TRBJ2-4; TRBD2 matches 14 bases. The length of the CDR3 is 18 residues. Germline CDR1 and CDR2: LNHDA and SQIVND (reference sequence). The junction had 11 bases not matched to a gene; V was cut back by 7 bases and J by 3 bases. CDR3 DNA: TGTGCCAGTAAACCGGGACTAGCGGGAGCTAAGATCAAAAACATTCAGTACTTC. It translates to CASKPGLAGAKIKNIQYF.

This clone has only a few counts. The chain couples TRBV27 to TRBJ1-2, with D perhaps matching TRBD1 (5 bases). The germline gives CDR1 MNHEY, CDR2 SMNVEV (reference sequence). The V end was cut by 5 bases, the J end by 4 bases, with 14 bases between. This CDR3 has 14 amino acids. The CDR3 here is CASSTRDGRYGYTF. CDR3 in DNA: TGTGCCAGCAGTACCCGGGACGGCCGCTATGGCTACACCTTC.

The chain carries TRBV6-1 and TRBJ2-7, with 7 positions matching TRBD1. J gave up 2 bases and V 6 bases, and 1 base lay outside the gene matches. Germline CDR1 and CDR2: MNHNS and SASEGT. This CDR3 is 12 amino acids long. The chain's CDR3 is CASRTGPYEQYF. The DNA for the CDR3 is TGTGCCAGCAGGACAGGGCCCTACGAGCAGTACTTC.

This chain uses TRBV6-5 with TRBJ1-1; D not resolved. CDR3 length equals 12 residues. Between the trimmed V and J ends, which lost 8 bases and 3 bases, there was a span of 10 bases. Per germline, CDR1 MNHEY and CDR2 SVGAGI. CDR3 sequence reads: CASGSIDTEAFF. CDR3 DNA sequence: TGTGCCAGCGGCTCTATCGACACTGAAGCTTTCTTT.

The genes are TRBV10-3 and TRBJ1-5, with D perhaps matching TRBD1 (6 bases). Trimming cost V 10 bases and J 0 bases, with 22 bases left between them. CDR3 length: 17 residues. The germline CDR1 and CDR2 sequences are ENHRY and SYGVKD. CDR3 nucleotides: TGTGCCACCGCGGGACACCAGGCCCCTAGTAGCAATCAGCCCCAGCATTTT. Its protein is CATAGHQAPSSNQPQHF.

CDR3: CASSGLAGGLGSYEQYF. The CDR3 DNA follows: TGTGCCAGCAGCGGTCTAGCGGGAGGACTGGGCTCCTACGAGCAGTACTTC. This sequence joins TRBV5-4 and TRBJ2-5; the match to TRBD2 covers 11 bases. Judging by the DNA end, TRBJ2-7 fits better; the J call may be wrong. The CDR3 covers 17 residues. The germline V gene encodes CDR1 SGHNT and CDR2 YYREEE (reference sequence).

This clone was picked up one time. This chain joins TRBV18 and TRBJ1-3, with a tentative D call TRBD1 (6 bases). V was shortened by 5 bases and J by 0 bases, with 14 bases between the two germline ends. CDR3 length: 16 residues. Germline lookup yields CDR1 KGHSH and CDR2 LQKENI. In DNA, the CDR3 is TGTGCCAGCTCAGCTGGACAGTCTTTCTCTGGAAACACCATATATTTT. This encodes CASSAGQSFSGNTIYF.

The V call is TRBV2, the J call TRBJ2-7; 10 positions agree with TRBD2. Germline lookup yields CDR1 SNHLY and CDR2 FYNNEI. Germline trimming cut 7 bases from V and 1 base from J; bases unmatched to any gene: 4. The CDR3 consists of 14 residues. The DNA for the CDR3 is TGTGCCAGCAATGGACTAGCGGCTTCCTACGAGCAGTACTTC. Its translation is CASNGLAASYEQYF.

V is TRBV21-1 and J is TRBJ1-5; the listed D gene, TRBD1, was not tested against the DNA. TRBV21-1 is a pseudogene locus. The CDR3 extends over 16 amino acids. For the CDR3, the DNA is TGTGCCAGCAGCCCTCCCTCCAGGGATTGGAGTCAGCCCCAGCATTTT. Its translation: CASSPPSRDWSQPQHF.

The chain employs TRBV30 and TRBJ2-1, with D possibly matching TRBD2 (6 bases). Between the trimmed V and J ends, which lost 0 bases and 8 bases, there was a span of 20 bases. The CDR3 is made up of 16 amino acids. Germline V lookup: CDR1 GTSNPN, CDR2 SVGIG (reference sequence). CDR3: CAWSVLGQGGRYEQFF. Written as DNA, the CDR3 is TGTGCCTGGAGTGTATTAGGGCAGGGAGGAAGGTATGAGCAGTTCTTC.

J is TRBJ2-3 and V is TRBV5-1; D is uncertain. The germline gives CDR1 SGHRS, CDR2 YFSETQ. Trimming removed 2 bases from V and 4 bases from J, with 8 bases in between. The CDR3 is made up of 13 amino acids. CDR3 DNA: TGCGCCAGCAGCTTTGGCAGCTCAGATACGCAGTATTTT. Amino acid sequence: CASSFGSSDTQYF.

The chain combines TRBV9 with TRBJ2-1, with D tentatively TRBD2 (6 bases). CDR1 is SGDLS and CDR2 is YYNGEE in the germline V gene. The CDR3 spans 16 residues. V shed 0 bases and J shed 4 bases, with 14 bases lying between them. The CDR3, as DNA: TGTGCCAGCAGCGTAGAGGAGGGGAATATATACAATGAGCAGTTCTTC. Its translation: CASSVEEGNIYNEQFF. The full variable domain, in which reference TRBV9 and TRBJ2-1 provide the parts outside the CDR3, is DSGVTQTPKHLITATGQRVTLRCSPRSGDLSVYWYQQSLDQGLQFLIQYYNGEERAKGNILERFSAQQFPDLHSELNLSSLELGDSALYFCASSVEEGNIYNEQFFGPGTRLTVL.

The rearrangement links TRBV6-1 to TRBJ2-3; D might be TRBD2 (7 bases). Germline CDR1 is MNHNS and CDR2 is SASEGT. This CDR3 is built from 15 residues. V lost 8 bases, J lost 0 bases, and 15 bases lay in between. The CDR3 DNA follows: TGTGCCAGCCGGAGGGGGACTACTAGCACAGATACGCAGTATTTT. This codes for CASRRGTTSTDTQYF.

This sequence joins TRBV7-3 and TRBJ2-5, with 8 nucleotides matching TRBD2. This CDR3 has 16 amino acids. Germline V gene data show CDR1 as SGHTA and CDR2 as FQGTGA. Trimming took 1 base from V and 2 from J; bases not matched to a gene: 6. CDR3 amino acids: CASSLMSGGPQETQYF. The CDR3, as DNA: TGTGCCAGCAGCTTAATGAGCGGGGGCCCTCAAGAGACCCAGTACTTC. Looking up the rest from reference TRBV7-3 and TRBJ2-5 gives the full variable domain: GAGVSQTPSNKVTEKGKYVELRCDPISGHTALYWYRQSLGQGPEFLIYFQGTGAADDSGLPNDRFFAVRPEGSVSTLKIQRTERGDSAVYLCASSLMSGGPQETQYFGPGTRLLVL.

This chain links TRBV6-4 with TRBJ2-3, with 8 nucleotides matching TRBD2. The germline V gene has CDR1 MRHNA and CDR2 SNTAGT. The J segment lost 3 bases and the V segment lost 6 bases, leaving 14 bases of the junction unmatched. The CDR3 spans 17 residues. CDR3 nucleotides: TGTGCCAGCAGCCAAAGGGCTGTACTAGCGGCAACAGATACGCAGTATTTT. Its protein product is CASSQRAVLAATDTQYF.

J is TRBJ2-5 and V is TRBV12-5; a weak D match, TRBD2 (5 bases). Germline loops: CDR1 LGHNT, CDR2 FRNRAP. The CDR3 consists of 13 residues. The ends were cut back, 0 bases at V and 7 bases at J, with 9 bases in the middle. The CDR3 DNA reads TGTGCTAGTGGTTTGGTACGACGGGGGACCCAGTACTTC. Its translation: CASGLVRRGTQYF. The whole variable domain, filled in from reference TRBV12-5 and TRBJ2-5, reads DARVTQTPRHKVTEMGQEVTMRCQPILGHNTVFWYRQTMMQGLELLAYFRNRAPLDDSGMPKDRFSAEMPDATLATLKIQPSEPRDSAVYFCASGLVRRGTQYFGPGTRLLVL.

The V and J genes are TRBV6-1 and TRBJ2-1; D is unresolved. Looked up from germline, CDR1 is MNHNS and CDR2 is SASEGT. Trimming stripped 7 bases from V and 5 bases from J, with 9 bases between. The CDR3 covers 12 residues. CDR3: CASTLRNNEQFF. CDR3 sequence (DNA): TGTGCCAGCACCTTGCGGAACAATGAGCAGTTCTTC.

This clone came up once. The chain is built from TRBV2 and TRBJ2-1, with 13 nucleotides matching TRBD2. Germline CDR1 is SNHLY and CDR2 is FYNNEI. The CDR3 is 15 amino acids. V was clipped by 10 bases and J by 5 bases; unmatched bases: 8. The CDR3 DNA sequence: TGTGCCACCGGGTCGACTAGCGGGGGGAACAATGAGCAGTTCTTC. It specifies CATGSTSGGNNEQFF.

The rearrangement uses TRBV6-5 and TRBJ1-1; D perhaps matches TRBD1 (6 bases). This CDR3 has 14 residues. Germline loops: CDR1 MNHEY, CDR2 SVGAGI. V dropped 6 bases and J dropped 2 bases, with 13 bases sitting between them. The CDR3: CASSPQGPNTEAFF. The CDR3 DNA is TGTGCCAGCAGCCCACAGGGCCCCAACACTGAAGCTTTCTTT.

V and J are TRBV5-1 and TRBJ2-2; D not certain. The V end lost 3 bases, the J end lost 6 bases, and 12 bases lay between the germline ends. Germline lookup yields CDR1 SGHRS and CDR2 YFSETQ. CDR3 length equals 14 residues. The CDR3 reads CASSSIVRSGELFF. In DNA, the CDR3 is TGCGCCAGCAGCTCCATTGTTCGATCCGGGGAGCTGTTTTTT.

The chain carries TRBV21-1 and TRBJ2-2; TRBD1 was called by the table and not checked on the DNA. TRBV21-1 is deemed a pseudogene. The CDR3 runs 16 residues. The CDR3 DNA is TGTGCCAGCAGCAAAGAAAGGACAGCGAACACCGGGGAGCTGTTTTTT. This translates into CASSKERTANTGELFF.

The J gene is TRBJ2-3, the V gene TRBV13, with 8 bases lining up with TRBD2. V was clipped by 4 bases and J by 2 bases; unmatched bases: 11. CDR1 PRHDT and CDR2 FYEKMQ come from the germline V gene (reference sequence). The CDR3 totals 17 residues. The CDR3 DNA follows: TGTGCCAGCAGCTCCTTCGTAGCGGGGAGGATCACAGATACGCAGTATTTT. Its translation: CASSSFVAGRITDTQYF.

The chain joins TRBV29-1 to TRBJ2-1; 7 positions match TRBD2. CDR1 and CDR2 (germline): SQVTM, ANQGSEA. The V segment lost 2 bases and the J segment 0 bases; nucleotides outside the gene matches: 7. This CDR3 spans 16 amino acids. In DNA, the CDR3 is TGCAGCGTTGAATTGGCGGGGGTATTCTCCTACAATGAGCAGTTCTTC. This encodes CSVELAGVFSYNEQFF.